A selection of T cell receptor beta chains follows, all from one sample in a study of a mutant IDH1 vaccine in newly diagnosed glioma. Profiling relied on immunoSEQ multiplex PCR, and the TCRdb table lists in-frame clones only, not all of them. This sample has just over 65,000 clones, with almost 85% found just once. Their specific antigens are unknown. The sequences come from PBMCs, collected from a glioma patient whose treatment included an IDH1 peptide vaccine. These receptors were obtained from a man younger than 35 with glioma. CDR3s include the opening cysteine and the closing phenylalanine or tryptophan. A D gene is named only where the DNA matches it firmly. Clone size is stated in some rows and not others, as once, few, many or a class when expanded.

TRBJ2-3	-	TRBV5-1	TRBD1	TGCGCCAGCAGCTTGGATGGGACAGCCAGCACAGATACGCAGTATTTT	CASSLDGTASTDTQYF
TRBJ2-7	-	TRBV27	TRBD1	TGTGCCAGCAGTTTACGGACAGGGTTTTCCTACGAGCAGTACTTC	CASSLRTGFSYEQYF
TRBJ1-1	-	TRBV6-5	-	TGTGCCAGCAGTACGACTGGGGGTAGTGCTGAAGCTTTCTTT	CASSTTGGSAEAFF
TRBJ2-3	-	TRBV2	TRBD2	TGTGCCAGCGTCCTAGCGGTCCTGGGGGGAGATACGCAGTATTTT	CASVLAVLGGDTQYF
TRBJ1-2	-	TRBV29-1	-	TGCAGCGTTGAACGTACCAATGGCTACACCTTC	CSVERTNGYTF
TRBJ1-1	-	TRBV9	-	TGTGCCAGCAGCACTTTAGGGGAGTTGAACACTGAAGCTTTCTTT	CASSTLGELNTEAFF
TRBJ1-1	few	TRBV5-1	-	TGCGCCAGCAGCTCCTGGACATCGAACACTGAAGCTTTCTTT	CASSSWTSNTEAFF
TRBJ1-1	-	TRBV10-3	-	TGTGCCATCAGTCCACGGACAGATGAAGCTTTCTTT	CAISPRTDEAFF
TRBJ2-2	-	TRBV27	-	TGTGCCAGCAGTTTTGGGCTCAACACCGGGGAGCTGTTTTTT	CASSFGLNTGELFF
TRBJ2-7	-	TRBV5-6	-	TGTGCCAGCAGCGGACTATCCTCTGTCTACGAGCAGTACTTC	CASSGLSSVYEQYF
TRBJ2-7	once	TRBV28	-	TGTGCCAGCAGTGCATCCTCCGGGCCCCCCTACGAGCAGTACTTC	CASSASSGPPYEQYF
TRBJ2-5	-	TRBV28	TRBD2	TGTGCCAGCAGTTTGGGTCCTAGCGGGAGTCAGACCCAGTACTTC	CASSLGPSGSQTQYF
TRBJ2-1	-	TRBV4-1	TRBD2	TGCGCCAGCAGCCAAGATCGAGGGCTAGCGGGGGACAATGAGCAGTTCTTC	CASSQDRGLAGDNEQFF
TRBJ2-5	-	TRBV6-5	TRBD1	TGTGCCAGCAGTTACTACCAGGGGGCTTTGCAAGAGACCCAGTACTTC	CASSYYQGALQETQYF